Below, 17 T cell receptor beta chains from the same sample are listed, as sequenced in a study of blood T cells in healthy people across ages. The use of a sample-barcoded 5' primer and a J-beta primer mix characterized a second PCR of about 6 to 11 cycles. TCRdb processed the 5' RACE reads anew with MiXCR; each CDR3 protein has one entry. Of 750,000 or so distinct CDR3 sequences detected, around 25% appear once; the ten largest clones hold under 9.5%. The same sample was also used in a study of T cells of mothers and their children.

The sample taken for sequencing was blood. The receptor source for this set is a boy between 5 and 17 years old in good health.

In this sample, this clonotype turned up a few times. V gene TRBV6-2 or TRBV6-3 combines with J gene TRBJ2-1; a possible D gene is TRBD2 (6 bases). Per the germline V gene, CDR1 is MNHEY and CDR2 is SVGEGT. This CDR3 has 13 residues. V was clipped by 10 bases and J by 10 bases, with 20 bases between them. The CDR3 region has the DNA TGTGCCAAACGAACGGGGCGGGGAGGAGAGCAGTTCTTC. Amino acid sequence: CAKRTGRGGEQFF.

The chain has TRBV5-1 and TRBJ2-1; 8 nucleotides line up with TRBD2. CDR1 SGHRS and CDR2 YFSETQ come from the germline V gene. The CDR3 has 16 amino acids. V was pared by 4 bases and J by 7 bases, with 13 bases of the junction left unmatched. CDR3 bases: TGCGCCAGCAGCCTAGTACATAGCGGGATAAGGAATGAGCAGTTCTTC. Protein product: CASSLVHSGIRNEQFF. Full variable domain (rest looked up from reference TRBV5-1 and TRBJ2-1): KAGVTQTPRYLIKTRGQQVTLSCSPISGHRSVSWYQQTPGQGLQFLFEYFSETQRNKGNFPGRFSGRQFSNSRSEMNVSTLELGDSALYLCASSLVHSGIRNEQFFGPGTRLTVL.

J is TRBJ2-7 and V is TRBV12-3 or TRBV12-4; a weak D match, TRBD1 (5 bases). Trimming pared 2 bases from V and 2 bases from J, leaving 13 bases between. This CDR3 spans 15 amino acids. CDR3 in amino acids: CASSLSLGVAYEQYF. In DNA form, the CDR3 reads TGTGCCAGCAGTTTATCCTTAGGGGTGGCCTACGAGCAGTACTTC.

This clonotype appeared a few times. The rearrangement links TRBV12-3 or TRBV12-4 to TRBJ2-3, with D unclear. This CDR3 is built from 11 residues. Trimming took 7 bases from V and 6 from J, leaving 8 bases between them. This CDR3 is CASTSADTQYF. DNA for the CDR3: TGTGCCAGCACCTCGGCCGATACGCAGTATTTT.

The J gene is TRBJ2-5, the V gene TRBV20-1; no reliable D call. The J call may be incorrect, as the DNA end agrees better with TRBJ2-7. CDR3 size: 12 residues. Germline assignment: CDR1 DFQATT and CDR2 SNEGSKA (reference sequence). The CDR3 is CSALGRSTEQYF. The CDR3 bases are TGCAGTGCCCTCGGCCGGAGCACCGAGCAGTACTTC.

Only a few counts were recorded for this clonotype. The chain carries TRBV20-1 and TRBJ2-5; D is possibly TRBD1 or TRBD2 (6 bases each). This CDR3 has 14 amino acids. V lost 6 bases to trimming and J lost 0 bases, with 14 bases between them. Looked up from germline, CDR1 is DFQATT and CDR2 is SNEGSKA (reference sequence). This CDR3 is CSALQGGYQETQYF. In nucleotides, the CDR3 is TGCAGTGCCCTCCAAGGGGGGTACCAAGAGACCCAGTACTTC.

The J gene is TRBJ2-3, the V gene TRBV12-3 or TRBV12-4, with TRBD1 as a possible D gene (6 bases). This CDR3 is built from 15 residues. The V gene lost 5 bases and the J gene lost 3 bases, with 15 bases spanning the gap. This CDR3 is CASSPPGVGTDTQYF. CDR3 sequence (DNA): TGTGCCAGCAGTCCCCCAGGGGTGGGGACAGATACGCAGTATTTT.

The CDR3 protein is CASSSTRLAGDTLYNEQFF. The CDR3, as DNA: TGTGCCAGCAGTTCCACTCGACTAGCGGGAGACACCCTCTACAATGAGCAGTTCTTC. The V gene is TRBV28, the J gene TRBJ2-1; 12 nucleotides match TRBD2. CDR3 length: 19 residues. After removal of 4 bases from V and 3 bases from J, the junction contained 13 bases not matched to a gene. Germline CDR1 and CDR2: MDHEN and SYDVKM.

This sequence joins TRBV7-8 and TRBJ2-3; tentative D call: TRBD2 (6 bases). V was trimmed by 0 bases and J by 0 bases, leaving 13 bases between them. The CDR3 is 17 amino acids. From germline, CDR1 is SGHVS and CDR2 FQNEAQ. DNA of the CDR3: TGTGCCAGCAGCTTAGCTCGAATAGCGGCTAGCACAGATACGCAGTATTTT. Translated, it gives CASSLARIAASTDTQYF.

This rearrangement joins TRBV18 to TRBJ1-6; D gene uncertain. V lost 1 base and J 5 bases, leaving 12 bases between the germline ends. The CDR3 extends over 16 amino acids. CDR1 and CDR2 (germline): KGHSH, LQKENI. The CDR3 here is CASSPLHITNNSPLHF. For the CDR3, the DNA is TGTGCCAGCTCACCACTACACATCACGAATAATTCACCCCTCCACTTT. The full variable domain, in which reference TRBV18 and TRBJ1-6 provide the parts outside the CDR3, is NAGVMQNPRHLVRRRGQEARLRCSPMKGHSHVYWYRQLPEEGLKFMVYLQKENIIDESGMPKERFSAEFPKEGPSILRIQQVVRGDSAAYFCASSPLHITNNSPLHFGNGTRLTVT.

This clonotype turned up a few times. In DNA form, the CDR3 reads TGCGCCAGCCGTGCCCAAGACAACCTCAGGAGCACTGAAGCTTTCTTT. Its protein is CASRAQDNLRSTEAFF. The chain couples TRBV5-1 to TRBJ1-1; D remains unclear. The ends were cut back, 7 bases at V and 4 bases at J, with 23 bases in the middle. From germline, CDR1 is SGHRS and CDR2 YFSETQ. This CDR3 has 16 residues.

This clonotype was seen a handful of times. V usage is TRBV29-1 and J usage is TRBJ2-7, with 11 bases matching TRBD2. V trimming: 6 bases; J trimming: 2 bases; junction bases outside the gene matches: 9. CDR1 and CDR2 (germline): SQVTM, ANQGSEA. The CDR3 consists of 15 residues. In DNA, the CDR3 is TGCAGCGTCGTGAAACTAGCGGGAGCTACCTACGAGCAGTACTTC. Its protein product is CSVVKLAGATYEQYF.

The chain combines TRBV4-1 with TRBJ2-7; D remains unclear. The DNA end is more similar to TRBJ2-1, so the J call may be wrong. Germline loops: CDR1 MGHRA, CDR2 YSYEKL. The CDR3 spans 14 residues. This CDR3 reads CASSQSSSHPEQFF. CDR3 DNA sequence: TGCGCCAGCAGCCAAAGTTCCTCTCACCCTGAGCAGTTCTTC.

This clonotype was seen a single time. The rearrangement links TRBV5-6 to TRBJ2-5; 9 bases are a match to TRBD2. The junction had 6 bases not matched to a gene; V was cut back by 0 bases and J by 12 bases. CDR3 size: 13 residues. Germline assignment: CDR1 SGHDT and CDR2 YYEEEE. CDR3 loop: CASSLGLAEGEYF. CDR3 nucleotide sequence: TGTGCCAGCAGCTTGGGACTAGCGGAGGGGGAGTACTTC. Together with reference TRBV5-6 and TRBJ2-5, the CDR3 gives the full variable domain: DAGVTQSPTHLIKTRGQQVTLRCSPKSGHDTVSWYQQALGQGPQFIFQYYEEEERQRGNFPDRFSGHQFPNYSSELNVNALLLGDSALYLCASSLGLAEGEYFGPGTRLLVL.

This clonotype was observed a handful of times. J is TRBJ2-2 and V is TRBV12-3 or TRBV12-4; D is possibly TRBD1 (5 bases). V was shortened by 5 bases and J by 2 bases, with 12 bases between the two germline ends. This CDR3 spans 15 amino acids. The CDR3 sequence: CASSPDTLNTGELFF. CDR3 nucleotides: TGTGCCAGCAGTCCGGACACCCTAAACACCGGGGAGCTGTTTTTT.

This clonotype was counted between two and nine times. This chain joins TRBV5-1 and TRBJ2-7; a possible D gene is TRBD1 (5 bases). CDR3 length equals 14 residues. CDR1 is SGHRS, CDR2 YFSETQ, per germline. Trimming left V 1 base short and J 2 bases short, with 10 bases between. The CDR3 nucleotides are TGCGCCAGCAGCTTGAGTACAGGAGCCTACGAGCAGTACTTC. Its protein is CASSLSTGAYEQYF.

The chain couples TRBV20-1 to TRBJ2-3; D gene ambiguous. This CDR3 has 12 residues. The ends were cut back, 1 base at V and 6 bases at J, with 8 bases in the middle. Germline V gives CDR1 DFQATT, CDR2 SNEGSKA (reference sequence). CDR3 nucleotides: TGCAGTGCTAGAGTAGGGATGGATACGCAGTATTTT. It encodes CSARVGMDTQYF.